The 11 T cell receptor beta chains given below trace back to one sample, sequenced in a study of T cells in Graves' hyperthyroidism and ophthalmopathy. Template material for amplifying TCR beta CDR3 regions consisted of RNA transcripts. HTBI primers drove first-round RT-PCR of the TCR CDR3. TCRdb reanalysed the multiplex PCR reads using MiXCR and keeps one entry per CDR3 protein. The sample shows some 180,000 distinct CDR3 sequences, less than 20% of them seen only once. What was sequenced was blood. Receptors originate from a woman in her 50s with Graves' hyperthyroidism.

The chain employs TRBV3-1 and TRBJ2-1, with 12 positions matching TRBD2. Germline V gene data show CDR1 as LGHDT and CDR2 as YNNKEL (reference sequence). Trimming cost V 2 bases and J 4 bases; bases outside gene matches: 9. This CDR3 comprises 18 residues. CDR3: CASSQPLGTSGLYNEQFF. The CDR3 nucleotides are TGTGCCAGCAGCCAACCCCTCGGGACTAGCGGGCTATACAATGAGCAGTTCTTC.

Many counts were recorded for this clonotype. This chain links TRBV18 with TRBJ1-1; unclear D gene. V was trimmed by 0 bases and J by 0 bases, leaving 5 bases between them. Germline loops: CDR1 KGHSH, CDR2 LQKENI. The CDR3 has 14 amino acids. The CDR3, as DNA: TGTGCCAGCTCACCACCGTTCCTGAACACTGAAGCTTTCTTT. It encodes CASSPPFLNTEAFF.

Ten or more counts support this clonotype. The V and J genes are TRBV5-1 and TRBJ2-1; the match to TRBD2 covers 16 bases. Germline trimming cut 5 bases from V and 8 bases from J; bases unmatched to any gene: 10. The CDR3 covers 17 residues. Germline V CDR1 and CDR2: SGHRS, YFSETQ. CDR3 protein: CASRLSGTSGRADEQFF. The CDR3 DNA reads TGCGCCAGCAGACTATCCGGGACTAGCGGGAGGGCTGATGAGCAGTTCTTC. Supplemented by reference TRBV5-1 and TRBJ2-1, the full variable domain reads KAGVTQTPRYLIKTRGQQVTLSCSPISGHRSVSWYQQTPGQGLQFLFEYFSETQRNKGNFPGRFSGRQFSNSRSEMNVSTLELGDSALYLCASRLSGTSGRADEQFFGPGTRLTVL.

This clonotype occurred many times. The CDR3 loop reads CASRYGQGNNEQFF. The CDR3 DNA reads TGTGCCAGCCGCTACGGACAGGGCAACAATGAGCAGTTCTTC. The chain links TRBV27 to TRBJ2-1; TRBD1 aligns across 8 bases. The junction had 8 bases not matched to a gene; V was cut back by 8 bases and J by 5 bases. CDR3 length: 14 amino acids. The germline gives CDR1 MNHEY, CDR2 SMNVEV (reference sequence).

Many counts were recorded for this clonotype. The chain employs TRBV20-1 and TRBJ2-1, with 11 bases matching TRBD2. The CDR3 loop spans 18 amino acids. Germline values: CDR1 DFQATT, CDR2 SNEGSKA (reference sequence). Trimming took 5 bases from V and 1 from J; bases not matched to a gene: 13. The CDR3: CSALQLTSGKMSYNEQFF. The CDR3 bases are TGCAGTGCTTTACAGTTGACTAGCGGGAAGATGTCCTACAATGAGCAGTTCTTC.

This clonotype has ten or more counts. The chain joins TRBV11-2 to TRBJ2-6; D remains unclear. The CDR3 consists of 17 residues. V was pared by 7 bases and J by 5 bases, with 21 bases between. Germline CDR1 reads SGHAT; CDR2 reads FQNNGV. CDR3 in amino acids: CASNMGFPGARANVLTF. DNA for the CDR3: TGTGCCAGCAATATGGGGTTTCCCGGAGCCCGGGCCAACGTCCTGACTTTC. The complete variable domain, with remaining parts taken from reference TRBV11-2 and TRBJ2-6, reads EAGVAQSPRYKIIEKRQSVAFWCNPISGHATLYWYQQILGQGPKLLIQFQNNGVVDDSQLPKDRFSAERLKGVDSTLKIQPAKLEDSAVYLCASNMGFPGARANVLTFGAGSRLTVL.

This clonotype showed up just a few times. The rearrangement joins TRBV7-3 to TRBJ2-2; 11 nucleotides align to TRBD1. Germline assignment: CDR1 SGHTA and CDR2 FQGTGA. The CDR3 extends over 19 amino acids. With V trimmed by 2 bases and J by 5 bases, 13 bases remained unmatched. The CDR3 region is CASSLFPLPGQGVTGELFF. The CDR3 DNA reads TGTGCCAGCAGCTTATTTCCTTTACCGGGACAGGGGGTAACCGGGGAGCTGTTTTTT.

This clonotype was seen many times. The rearrangement uses TRBV7-9 and TRBJ2-4, with a weak D call TRBD2 (6 bases). V was pared by 5 bases and J by 0 bases, with 20 bases between. The CDR3 has 18 residues. Germline V gene lookup returns CDR1 SEHNR and CDR2 FQNEAQ (reference sequence). The chain's CDR3 is CASSPPRRLALAKNIQYF. The CDR3 DNA is TGTGCCAGCAGCCCACCTAGGCGCCTAGCGTTAGCCAAAAACATTCAGTACTTC. Complete variable domain (other parts from reference TRBV7-9 and TRBJ2-4): DTGVSQNPRHKITKRGQNVTFRCDPISEHNRLYWYRQTLGQGPEFLTYFQNEAQLEKSRLLSDRFSAERPKGSFSTLEIQRTEQGDSAMYLCASSPPRRLALAKNIQYFGAGTRLSVL.

The chain carries TRBV24-1 and TRBJ2-2, with unresolved D. Looked up from germline, CDR1 is KGHDR and CDR2 is SFDVKD. CDR3 length: 14 residues. Trimming shortened V by 9 bases and J by 5 bases, and 15 bases separated the two germline ends. The CDR3 DNA reads TGTGCCACCGCCCCAGCCCTCACAACCGGGGAGCTGTTTTTT. It codes for CATAPALTTGELFF.

This clonotype was recorded at least ten times. The chain employs TRBV7-3 and TRBJ2-2; no reliable D call. The CDR3 consists of 15 residues. Per the germline V gene, CDR1 is SGHTA and CDR2 is FQGTGA. V lost 2 bases and J lost 5, with 12 bases in between. The CDR3 protein is CASSLAASRTGELFF. CDR3 sequence (DNA): TGTGCCAGCAGCTTAGCGGCCAGCCGTACCGGGGAGCTGTTTTTT.

This clonotype was detected many times. This chain joins TRBV6-1 and TRBJ2-5, with TRBD1 matching over 7 bases. The ends lost 4 bases at V and 5 bases at J; junction bases unmatched: 4. The CDR3 loop spans 13 amino acids. Germline CDR1 MNHNS, CDR2 SASEGT. CDR3 sequence (DNA): TGTGCCAGCAGTGGACAGGGCCTGGAGACCCAGTACTTC. It specifies CASSGQGLETQYF.